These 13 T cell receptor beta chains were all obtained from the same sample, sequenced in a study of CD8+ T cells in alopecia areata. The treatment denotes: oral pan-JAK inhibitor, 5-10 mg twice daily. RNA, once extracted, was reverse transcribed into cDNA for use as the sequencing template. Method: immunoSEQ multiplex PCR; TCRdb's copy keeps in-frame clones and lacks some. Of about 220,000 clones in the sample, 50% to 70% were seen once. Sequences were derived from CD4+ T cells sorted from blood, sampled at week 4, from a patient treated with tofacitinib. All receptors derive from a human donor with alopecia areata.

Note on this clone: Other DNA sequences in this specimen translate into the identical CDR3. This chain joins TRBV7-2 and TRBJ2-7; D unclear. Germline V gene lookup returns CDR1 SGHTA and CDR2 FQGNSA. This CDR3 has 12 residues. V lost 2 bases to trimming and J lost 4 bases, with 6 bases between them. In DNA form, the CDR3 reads TGTGCCAGCAGCTTAAGACCGTACGAGCAGTACTTC. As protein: CASSLRPYEQYF.

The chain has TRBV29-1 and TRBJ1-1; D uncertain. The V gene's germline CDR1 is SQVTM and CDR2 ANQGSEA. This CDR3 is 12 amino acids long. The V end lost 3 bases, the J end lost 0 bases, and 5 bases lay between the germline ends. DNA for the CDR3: TGCAGCGTTGACGGCCTGAACACTGAAGCTTTCTTT. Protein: CSVDGLNTEAFF.

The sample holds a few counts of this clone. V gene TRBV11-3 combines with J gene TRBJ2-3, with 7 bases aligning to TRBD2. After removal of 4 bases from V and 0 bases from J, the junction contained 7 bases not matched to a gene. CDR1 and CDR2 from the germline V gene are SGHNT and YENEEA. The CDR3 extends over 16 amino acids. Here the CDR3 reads CASSSQRGLSTDTQYF. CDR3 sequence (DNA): TGTGCCAGCAGCTCCCAGCGGGGCCTAAGCACAGATACGCAGTATTTT.

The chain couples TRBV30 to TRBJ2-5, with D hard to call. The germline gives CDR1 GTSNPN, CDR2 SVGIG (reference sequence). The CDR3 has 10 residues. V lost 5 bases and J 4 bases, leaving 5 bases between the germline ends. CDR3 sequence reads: CAWSRETQYF. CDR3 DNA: TGTGCCTGGTCTCGAGAGACCCAGTACTTC.

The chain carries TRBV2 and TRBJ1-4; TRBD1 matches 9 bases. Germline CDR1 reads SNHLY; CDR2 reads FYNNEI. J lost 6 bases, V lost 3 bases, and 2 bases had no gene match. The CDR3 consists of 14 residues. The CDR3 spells CASSDGTGHEKLFF. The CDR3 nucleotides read TGTGCCAGCAGTGACGGGACAGGGCATGAAAAACTGTTTTTT.

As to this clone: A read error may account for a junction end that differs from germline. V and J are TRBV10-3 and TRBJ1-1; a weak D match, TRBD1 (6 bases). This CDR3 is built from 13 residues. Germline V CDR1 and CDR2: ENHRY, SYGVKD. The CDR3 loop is CAISESRDTEAFF. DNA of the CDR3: TGTGCCATCAGTGAGTCAAGGGACACCGAAGCTTTCTTT.

CDR3 loop: CASKGPPGGETQYF. The CDR3 nucleotides read TGCGCCAGCAAAGGACCTCCAGGAGGGGAGACCCAGTACTTC. The chain couples TRBV5-1 to TRBJ2-5, with a weak D call TRBD2 (6 bases). The germline CDR1 and CDR2 sequences are SGHRS and YFSETQ. The CDR3 has 14 residues. Trimming removed 6 bases from V and 5 bases from J, with 17 bases in between.

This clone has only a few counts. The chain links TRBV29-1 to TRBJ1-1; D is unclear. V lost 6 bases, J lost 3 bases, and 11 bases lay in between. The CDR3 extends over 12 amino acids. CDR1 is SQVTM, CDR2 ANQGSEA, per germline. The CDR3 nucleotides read TGCAGCGTAGTGGGTTCTTACACTGAAGCTTTCTTT. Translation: CSVVGSYTEAFF.

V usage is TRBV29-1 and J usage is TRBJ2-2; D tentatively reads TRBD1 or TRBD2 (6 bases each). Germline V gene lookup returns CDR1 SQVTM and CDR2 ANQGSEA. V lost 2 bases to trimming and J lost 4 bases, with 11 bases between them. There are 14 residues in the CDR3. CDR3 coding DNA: TGCAGCGTTGAATCTAGGGGGGTCACCGGGGAGCTGTTTTTT. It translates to CSVESRGVTGELFF.

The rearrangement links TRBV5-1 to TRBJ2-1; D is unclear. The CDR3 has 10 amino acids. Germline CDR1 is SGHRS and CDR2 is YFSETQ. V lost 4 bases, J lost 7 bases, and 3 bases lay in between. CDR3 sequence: CASSGNEQFF. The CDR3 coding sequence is TGCGCCAGCAGCGGGAATGAGCAGTTCTTC.

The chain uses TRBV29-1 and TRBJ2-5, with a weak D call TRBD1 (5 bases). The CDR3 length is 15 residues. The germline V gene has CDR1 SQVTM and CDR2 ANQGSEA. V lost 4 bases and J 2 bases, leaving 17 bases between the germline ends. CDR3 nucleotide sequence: TGCAGCGTTGGTATTCAGGGTTCTCCACAAGAGACCCAGTACTTC. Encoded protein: CSVGIQGSPQETQYF.

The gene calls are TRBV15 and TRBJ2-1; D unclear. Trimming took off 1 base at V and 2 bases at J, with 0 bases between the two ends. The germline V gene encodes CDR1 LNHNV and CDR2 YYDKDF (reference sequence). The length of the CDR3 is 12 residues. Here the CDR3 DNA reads TGTGCCACCAGCAGAGCCTACAATGAGCAGTTCTTC. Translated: CATSRAYNEQFF.

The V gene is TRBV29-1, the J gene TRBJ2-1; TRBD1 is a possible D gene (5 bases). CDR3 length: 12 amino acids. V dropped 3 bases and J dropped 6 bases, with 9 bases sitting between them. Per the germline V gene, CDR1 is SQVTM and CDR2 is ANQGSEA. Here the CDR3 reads CSVDKGSNEQFF. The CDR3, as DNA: TGCAGCGTTGACAAGGGGTCCAATGAGCAGTTCTTC.